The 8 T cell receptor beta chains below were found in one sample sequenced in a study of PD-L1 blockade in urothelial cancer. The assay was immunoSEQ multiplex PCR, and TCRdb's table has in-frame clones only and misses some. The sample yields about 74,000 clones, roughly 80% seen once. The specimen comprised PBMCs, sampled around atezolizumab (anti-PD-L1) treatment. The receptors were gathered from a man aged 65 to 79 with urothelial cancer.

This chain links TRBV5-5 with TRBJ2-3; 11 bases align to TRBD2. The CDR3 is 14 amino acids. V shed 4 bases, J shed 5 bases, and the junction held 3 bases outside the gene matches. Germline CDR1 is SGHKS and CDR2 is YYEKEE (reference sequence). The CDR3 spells CASSKGTSGDTQYF. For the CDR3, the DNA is TGTGCCAGCAGCAAGGGGACTAGCGGAGATACGCAGTATTTT.

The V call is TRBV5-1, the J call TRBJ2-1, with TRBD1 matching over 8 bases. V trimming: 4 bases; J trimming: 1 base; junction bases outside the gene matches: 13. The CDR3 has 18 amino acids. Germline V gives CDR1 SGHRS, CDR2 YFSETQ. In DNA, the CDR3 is TGCGCCAGCAGCCACCGGACAGGGTCGGGGCCGTCCTACAATGAGCAGTTCTTC. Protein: CASSHRTGSGPSYNEQFF.

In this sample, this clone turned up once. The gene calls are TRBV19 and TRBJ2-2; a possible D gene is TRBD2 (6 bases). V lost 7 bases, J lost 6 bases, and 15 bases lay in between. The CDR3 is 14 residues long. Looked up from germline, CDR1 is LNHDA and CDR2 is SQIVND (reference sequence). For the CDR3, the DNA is TGTGCCAGTAAGCTAGCGTCGATAGCCGGGGAGCTGTTTTTT. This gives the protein CASKLASIAGELFF.

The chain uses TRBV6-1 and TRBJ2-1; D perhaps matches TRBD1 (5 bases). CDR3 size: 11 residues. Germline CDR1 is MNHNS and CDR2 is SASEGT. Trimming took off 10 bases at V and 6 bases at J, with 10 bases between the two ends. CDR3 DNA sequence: TGTGCCACCGCACAGGTCAATGAGCAGTTCTTC. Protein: CATAQVNEQFF.

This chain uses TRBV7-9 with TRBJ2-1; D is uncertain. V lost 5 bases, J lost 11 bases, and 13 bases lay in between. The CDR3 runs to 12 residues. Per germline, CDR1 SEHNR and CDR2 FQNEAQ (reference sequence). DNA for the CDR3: TGTGCCAGCAGCAGTCAGGCTGGTCAGCAGTTCTTC. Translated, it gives CASSSQAGQQFF. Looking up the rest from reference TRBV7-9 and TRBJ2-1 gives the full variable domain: DTGVSQNPRHKITKRGQNVTFRCDPISEHNRLYWYRQTLGQGPEFLTYFQNEAQLEKSRLLSDRFSAERPKGSFSTLEIQRTEQGDSAMYLCASSSQAGQQFFGPGTRLTVL.

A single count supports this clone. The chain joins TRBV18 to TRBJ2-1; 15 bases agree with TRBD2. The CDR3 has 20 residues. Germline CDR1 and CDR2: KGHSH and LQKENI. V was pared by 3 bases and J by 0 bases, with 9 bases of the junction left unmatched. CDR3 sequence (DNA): TGTGCCAGCTCACCTCCCCCAGGACTAGCGGGAGGGAGCTCCTACAATGAGCAGTTCTTC. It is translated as CASSPPPGLAGGSSYNEQFF.

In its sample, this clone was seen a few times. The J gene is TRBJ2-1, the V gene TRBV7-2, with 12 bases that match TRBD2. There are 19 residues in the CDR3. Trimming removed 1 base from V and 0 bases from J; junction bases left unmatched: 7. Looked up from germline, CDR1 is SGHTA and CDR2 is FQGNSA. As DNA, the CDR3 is TGTGCCAGCAGCTTAGGTCTAGCGGGAGGGATGAGCTCCTACAATGAGCAGTTCTTC. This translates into CASSLGLAGGMSSYNEQFF.

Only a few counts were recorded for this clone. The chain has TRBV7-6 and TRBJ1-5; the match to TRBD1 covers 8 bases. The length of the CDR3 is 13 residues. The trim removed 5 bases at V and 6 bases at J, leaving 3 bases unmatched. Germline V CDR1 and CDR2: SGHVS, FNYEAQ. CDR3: CASSPDRGQPQHF. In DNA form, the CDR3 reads TGTGCCAGCAGCCCCGACAGGGGTCAGCCCCAGCATTTT.